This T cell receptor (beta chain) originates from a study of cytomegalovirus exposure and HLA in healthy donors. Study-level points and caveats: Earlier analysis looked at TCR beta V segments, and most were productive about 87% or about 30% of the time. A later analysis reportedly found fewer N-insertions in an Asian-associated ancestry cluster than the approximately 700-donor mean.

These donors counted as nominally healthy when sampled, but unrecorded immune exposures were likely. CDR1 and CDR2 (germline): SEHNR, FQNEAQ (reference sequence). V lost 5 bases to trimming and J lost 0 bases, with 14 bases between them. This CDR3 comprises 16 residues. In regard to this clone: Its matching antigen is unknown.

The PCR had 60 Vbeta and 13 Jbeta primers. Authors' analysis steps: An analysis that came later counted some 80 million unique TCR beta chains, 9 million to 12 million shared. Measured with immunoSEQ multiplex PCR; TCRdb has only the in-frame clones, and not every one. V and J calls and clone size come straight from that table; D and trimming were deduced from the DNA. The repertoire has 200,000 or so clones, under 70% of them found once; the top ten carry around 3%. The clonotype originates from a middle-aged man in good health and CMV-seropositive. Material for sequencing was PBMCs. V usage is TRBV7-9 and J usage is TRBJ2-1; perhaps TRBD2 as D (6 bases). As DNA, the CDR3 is TGTGCCAGCAGCCACTCATGGGACTCCTCCTACAATGAGCAGTTCTTC. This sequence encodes CASSHSWDSSYNEQFF.